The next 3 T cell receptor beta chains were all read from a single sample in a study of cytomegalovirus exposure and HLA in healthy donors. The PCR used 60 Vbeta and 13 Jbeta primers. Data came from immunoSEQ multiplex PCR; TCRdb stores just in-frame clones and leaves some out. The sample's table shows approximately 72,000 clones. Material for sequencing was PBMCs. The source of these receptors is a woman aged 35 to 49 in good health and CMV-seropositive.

The CDR3 nucleotides read TGTGCCACGGACCAGACAGGGACCTACGAGCAGTACTTC. Residues: CATDQTGTYEQYF. The chain links TRBV28 to TRBJ2-7; 7 nucleotides align to TRBD1. Germline V gene sequence: CDR1 MDHEN, CDR2 SYDVKM. Germline trimming cut 10 bases from V and 2 bases from J; bases unmatched to any gene: 8. The CDR3 consists of 13 residues.

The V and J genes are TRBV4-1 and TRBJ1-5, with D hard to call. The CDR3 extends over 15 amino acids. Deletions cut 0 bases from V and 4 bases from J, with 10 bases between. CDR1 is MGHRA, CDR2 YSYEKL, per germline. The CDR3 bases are TGCGCCAGCAGCCAAGATCCGGGAGGGAATCAGCCCCAGCATTTT. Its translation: CASSQDPGGNQPQHF.

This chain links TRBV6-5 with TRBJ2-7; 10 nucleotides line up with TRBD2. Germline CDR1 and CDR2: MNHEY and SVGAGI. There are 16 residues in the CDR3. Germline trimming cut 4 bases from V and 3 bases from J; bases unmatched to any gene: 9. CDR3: CASSSSSGGSNYEQYF. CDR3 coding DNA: TGTGCCAGCAGTTCCTCTAGCGGGGGTTCCAACTACGAGCAGTACTTC.